A single sample is the source of the 21 T cell receptor beta chains below, sequenced in a study of shared T cell receptors in the human thymus. TCRdb's copy holds only in-frame clones and misses some; the assay was immunoSEQ multiplex PCR. The sample has hundreds of thousands of clones, around 87% seen once. These same data were also listed under a study on human thymus T cells.

Source material: thymocytes. The receptors were sampled from a boy under two years old with a congenital heart defect.

CDR3 sequence reads: CASSLDVAGLQETQYF. In DNA, the CDR3 is TGTGCCAGCAGCTTAGATGTAGCGGGCCTCCAAGAGACCCAGTACTTC. V and J are TRBV11-2 and TRBJ2-5; 7 nucleotides agree with TRBD2. Germline CDR1 and CDR2: SGHAT and FQNNGV. Losses at the gene ends were 0 bases for V and 1 base for J; bases not matched to a gene: 5. The CDR3 has 16 residues. The full variable domain, with the rest looked up from reference TRBV11-2 and TRBJ2-5, is EAGVAQSPRYKIIEKRQSVAFWCNPISGHATLYWYQQILGQGPKLLIQFQNNGVVDDSQLPKDRFSAERLKGVDSTLKIQPAKLEDSAVYLCASSLDVAGLQETQYFGPGTRLLVL.

The chain carries TRBV6-1 and TRBJ2-5; possibly TRBD1 for D (6 bases). The CDR3 loop spans 14 amino acids. Germline CDR1 MNHNS, CDR2 SASEGT. Trimming pared 1 base from V and 5 bases from J, leaving 11 bases between. In DNA, the CDR3 is TGTGCCAGCAGTGAAGTCCGAGACAGGGAGACCCAGTACTTC. It yields the protein CASSEVRDRETQYF.

This clone was found once. The chain links TRBV28 to TRBJ2-1, with D perhaps TRBD1 (5 bases). CDR1 and CDR2 from the germline V gene are MDHEN and SYDVKM. V was trimmed by 1 base and J by 5 bases, leaving 15 bases between them. There are 16 residues in the CDR3. The CDR3 DNA is TGTGCCAGCAGTTTATTCCTGGGGCTTATCGACAATGAGCAGTTCTTC. Amino acid sequence: CASSLFLGLIDNEQFF.

The genes are TRBV9 and TRBJ1-2; D not resolved. Germline V lookup: CDR1 SGDLS, CDR2 YYNGEE. CDR3 size: 17 residues. Deletions cut 7 bases from V and 4 bases from J, with 26 bases between. In nucleotides, the CDR3 is TGTGCCAGCTCGTCCTCTCTTGACCCCCCGAGGCCCTATGGCTACACCTTC. Protein: CASSSSLDPPRPYGYTF.

This rearrangement joins TRBV27 to TRBJ2-2, with 7 bases fitting TRBD1. The CDR3 is 16 residues long. V shed 3 bases, J shed 4 bases, and the junction held 8 bases outside the gene matches. Germline V gene sequence: CDR1 MNHEY, CDR2 SMNVEV (reference sequence). Here the CDR3 DNA reads TGTGCCAGCAGTTTTTCCGGGACAGTACCCACCGGGGAGCTGTTTTTT. It encodes CASSFSGTVPTGELFF.

The V gene is TRBV30, the J gene TRBJ2-1, with D possibly TRBD1 on 5 matching bases. V was clipped by 0 bases and J by 9 bases, with 15 bases between them. The CDR3 is 14 amino acids. CDR1 is GTSNPN and CDR2 is SVGIG in the germline V gene (reference sequence). In DNA, the CDR3 is TGTGCCTGGAGTGTATGTGTGTCCCAGGGTGAGCAGTTCTTC. Protein: CAWSVCVSQGEQFF.

V gene TRBV4-1 combines with J gene TRBJ2-5; tentative D call: TRBD2 (7 bases). This CDR3 contains 17 residues. The germline gives CDR1 MGHRA, CDR2 YSYEKL. Trimming left V 0 bases short and J 0 bases short, with 14 bases between. This CDR3 is CASSQDRGEGDQETQYF. The CDR3 DNA follows: TGCGCCAGCAGCCAAGATCGGGGGGAGGGGGACCAAGAGACCCAGTACTTC.

This clone occurred a few times. The V call is TRBV27, the J call TRBJ2-1, with 12 positions matching TRBD2. CDR3 length: 14 residues. Trimming took 5 bases from V and 5 from J; bases not matched to a gene: 1. CDR1 is MNHEY, CDR2 SMNVEV, per germline (reference sequence). In nucleotides, the CDR3 is TGTGCCAGCAGTCGGACTAGCGGGAACAATGAGCAGTTCTTC. Its protein is CASSRTSGNNEQFF.

The gene calls are TRBV28 and TRBJ2-7; D is ambiguous. CDR3 length: 13 amino acids. Germline CDR1 and CDR2: MDHEN and SYDVKM. V lost 9 bases and J lost 1, with 13 bases in between. CDR3 nucleotides: TGTGCCAGAAGCGAGAAGGAATCCTACGAGCAGTACTTC. It encodes CARSEKESYEQYF.

The chain is built from TRBV5-1 and TRBJ2-1; perhaps TRBD2 as D (5 bases). V lost 0 bases and J 8 bases, leaving 9 bases between the germline ends. The CDR3 loop spans 13 amino acids. The germline V gene has CDR1 SGHRS and CDR2 YFSETQ. DNA for the CDR3: TGCGCCAGCAGCTTGGCACTAGATTATGAGCAGTTCTTC. Protein: CASSLALDYEQFF.

CDR3 residues: CASSGERSGAYNEQFF. The CDR3 DNA reads TGTGCCAGCAGCGGCGAACGAAGCGGGGCCTACAATGAGCAGTTCTTC. The rearrangement links TRBV5-6 to TRBJ2-1, with 7 bases aligning to TRBD2. Germline CDR1 SGHDT, CDR2 YYEEEE. The junction had 9 bases not matched to a gene; V was cut back by 4 bases and J by 2 bases. This CDR3 comprises 16 residues.

This clone has a single count. Written as DNA, the CDR3 is TGTGCCAGCAGTGAAGCGCTTCTAGCGGGAGACGGAGATACGCAGTATTTT. Translated, it gives CASSEALLAGDGDTQYF. The rearrangement joins TRBV2 to TRBJ2-3; 10 bases agree with TRBD2. With 0 bases clipped from V and 5 bases from J, the junction kept 8 bases outside the gene matches. Germline CDR1 is SNHLY and CDR2 is FYNNEI. This CDR3 has 17 amino acids.

V is TRBV7-2 and J is TRBJ2-7, with TRBD2 identical over 10 bases. After removal of 2 bases from V and 4 bases from J, the junction contained 14 bases not matched to a gene. CDR3 length: 18 residues. Germline loops: CDR1 SGHTA, CDR2 FQGNSA. CDR3 region: CASSLRASGSPLGYEQYF. Here the CDR3 DNA reads TGTGCCAGCAGCTTACGAGCTAGCGGGAGTCCCCTCGGGTACGAGCAGTACTTC.

The chain couples TRBV6-5 to TRBJ2-3; TRBD2 might be the D (5 bases). Germline assignment: CDR1 MNHEY and CDR2 SVGAGI. The CDR3 length is 13 residues. V was pared by 6 bases and J by 3 bases, with 10 bases between. The CDR3 nucleotides read TGTGCCAGCAGCCGGAGAGGGACAGATACGCAGTATTTT. It encodes CASSRRGTDTQYF.

This clone has a single count. This chain links TRBV5-1 with TRBJ2-5; TRBD2 aligns across 11 bases. The CDR3 is 19 residues long. V was pared by 1 base and J by 0 bases, with 11 bases of the junction left unmatched. Germline V lookup: CDR1 SGHRS, CDR2 YFSETQ. The chain's CDR3 is CASSLRLAGGPVDQETQYF. CDR3 nucleotides: TGCGCCAGCAGCTTGCGCTTAGCGGGAGGGCCGGTGGACCAAGAGACCCAGTACTTC.

Only a few counts were recorded for this clone. The rearrangement links TRBV14 to TRBJ1-2; D is ambiguous. The CDR3 length is 13 residues. With 4 bases removed from V and 4 bases from J, the gap between germline ends came to 10 bases. CDR1 is SGHDN, CDR2 FVKESK, per germline. The CDR3 region has the DNA TGTGCCAGCAGCCTTGACGGACTCTATGGCTACACCTTC. This encodes CASSLDGLYGYTF. The full variable domain, completed using reference TRBV14 and TRBJ1-2, is EAGVTQFPSHSVIEKGQTVTLRCDPISGHDNLYWYRRVMGKEIKFLLHFVKESKQDESGMPNNRFLAERTGGTYSTLKVQPAELEDSGVYFCASSLDGLYGYTFGSGTRLTVV.

The chain recombines TRBV7-6 with TRBJ2-7, with 9 bases identical to TRBD2. Germline loops: CDR1 SGHVS, CDR2 FNYEAQ. V was pared by 6 bases and J by 7 bases, with 16 bases of the junction left unmatched. The CDR3 totals 16 residues. In DNA form, the CDR3 reads TGTGCCAGCAGTGGCTGGAAGCGGGAGGAAAAGTGGGAGCAGTACTTC. Translated, it gives CASSGWKREEKWEQYF. Together with reference TRBV7-6 and TRBJ2-7, the CDR3 gives the full variable domain: GAGVSQSPRYKVTKRGQDVALRCDPISGHVSLYWYRQALGQGPEFLTYFNYEAQQDKSGLPNDRFSAERPEGSISTLTIQRTEQRDSAMYRCASSGWKREEKWEQYFGPGTRLTVT.

The chain links TRBV4-2 to TRBJ2-7, with D tentatively TRBD2 (6 bases). The germline gives CDR1 LGHNA, CDR2 YNFKEQ. The V end lost 0 bases, the J end lost 6 bases, and 15 bases lay between the germline ends. The CDR3 extends over 15 amino acids. CDR3 DNA: TGTGCCAGCAGCCAAGATTGGGACTTCGCTGTCGAGCAGTACTTC. It encodes CASSQDWDFAVEQYF.

CDR3 protein: CASSAGGAPLSGNTIYF. The CDR3 coding sequence is TGTGCCAGCTCAGCAGGGGGCGCGCCCCTCTCTGGAAACACCATATATTTT. The V call is TRBV18, the J call TRBJ1-3; 8 nucleotides agree with TRBD1. The CDR3 is 17 amino acids. Unmatched junction bases numbered 9, after V lost 5 bases and J lost 0 bases. The germline V gene has CDR1 KGHSH and CDR2 LQKENI.

The chain employs TRBV27 and TRBJ2-1; unclear D gene. The V end lost 6 bases, the J end lost 0 bases, and 12 bases lay between the germline ends. The CDR3 loop spans 15 amino acids. CDR1 is MNHEY, CDR2 SMNVEV, per germline (reference sequence). The CDR3 is CASRKTARSYNEQFF. The CDR3 region has the DNA TGTGCCAGCAGGAAGACTGCCCGCTCCTACAATGAGCAGTTCTTC.

The chain has TRBV30 and TRBJ1-5; possible D gene TRBD1, 6 bases. Germline CDR1 is GTSNPN and CDR2 is SVGIG (reference sequence). This CDR3 comprises 14 residues. Trimming shortened V by 4 bases and J by 5 bases, and 15 bases separated the two germline ends. CDR3 bases: TGTGCCTGGACATCCGGGGCAGGGGATCAGCCCCAGCATTTT. Residues: CAWTSGAGDQPQHF.